These 17 T cell receptor beta chains came from one sample sequenced in a study of blood T cell repertoires in COVID-19. This table comes from immunoSEQ multiplex PCR, and its TCRdb copy is limited to in-frame clones, with some not included. This sample yields about 240,000 clones, of which roughly 80% are seen a single time; around an eighth belongs to the top ten. The sample taken for sequencing was peripheral blood. These receptors were obtained from a woman between 55 and 75 years old with active or convalescent COVID-19.

This rearrangement joins TRBV5-8 to TRBJ2-3; TRBD1 matches 10 bases. The CDR3 runs 15 residues. V dropped 5 bases and J dropped 3; count of bases not matched to a gene: 6. In germline, CDR1 is SGHTS, CDR2 YDEGEE. For the CDR3, the DNA is TGTGCCAGCAGAGAAGCGGGACAGGGGACAGATACGCAGTATTTT. Protein product: CASREAGQGTDTQYF.

CDR3 in DNA: TGCAGCGTTAAGGAGGAATACAATCAGCCCCAGCATTTT. Its translation: CSVKEEYNQPQHF. The V gene is TRBV29-1, the J gene TRBJ1-5; D unclear. V was trimmed by 5 bases and J by 3 bases, leaving 11 bases between them. This CDR3 has 13 amino acids. Germline V gene lookup returns CDR1 SQVTM and CDR2 ANQGSEA.

This rearrangement joins TRBV15 to TRBJ1-4, with 7 bases fitting TRBD1. The CDR3 has 19 amino acids. In germline, CDR1 is LNHNV, CDR2 YYDKDF (reference sequence). V gave up 5 bases and J gave up 7 bases; unmatched junction bases: 22. CDR3 sequence: CATSQITGAGIGSREKLFF. CDR3 nucleotides: TGTGCCACCAGCCAGATAACAGGGGCGGGTATAGGGAGTCGTGAAAAACTGTTTTTT.

In its sample, this clone was seen a few times. V usage is TRBV7-7 and J usage is TRBJ2-5; tentative D call: TRBD2 (5 bases). Germline-derived CDR1 and CDR2 are SSHAT and FNYEAQ (reference sequence). The CDR3 length is 15 residues. Trimming stripped 3 bases from V and 2 bases from J, with 13 bases between. The CDR3 sequence is CASSFGVGGQETQYF. In DNA form, the CDR3 reads TGTGCCAGCAGCTTTGGGGTAGGAGGTCAAGAGACCCAGTACTTC.

The chain combines TRBV3-1 (or the pseudogene TRBV3-2) with TRBJ1-6, with D maybe TRBD1 (5 bases). Trimming pared 7 bases from V and 8 bases from J, leaving 12 bases between. This CDR3 spans 13 amino acids. Germline assignment: CDR1 LGHDT and CDR2 YNNKEL (reference sequence). The CDR3 protein is CASNSARDSPLHF. DNA for the CDR3: TGTGCCAGCAACTCGGCCAGGGATTCACCCCTCCACTTT.

The chain links TRBV27 to TRBJ1-1, with D possibly TRBD1 on 5 matching bases. Germline V gene sequence: CDR1 MNHEY, CDR2 SMNVEV (reference sequence). The CDR3 runs to 15 residues. Trimming removed 6 bases at V and 4 bases at J, with 18 bases between. This CDR3 is CASSPKGRQGTEAFF. The CDR3 DNA sequence: TGTGCCAGCAGCCCCAAGGGCCGCCAGGGCACTGAAGCTTTCTTT.

In this sample, this clone turned up a few times. This rearrangement joins TRBV12-3 or TRBV12-4 to TRBJ1-1; 9 nucleotides match TRBD1. The CDR3 spans 13 residues. The junction had 0 bases not matched to a gene; V was cut back by 3 bases and J by 4 bases. The CDR3 loop reads CASSLDRGTEAFF. Here the CDR3 DNA reads TGTGCCAGCAGTTTGGACAGGGGCACTGAAGCTTTCTTT.

V gene TRBV5-1 combines with J gene TRBJ1-6, with D unclear. CDR1 and CDR2 (germline): SGHRS, YFSETQ. CDR3 length equals 14 residues. V lost 4 bases and J 5 bases, leaving 10 bases between the germline ends. CDR3 loop: CASSPRPDNSPLHF. In DNA, the CDR3 is TGCGCCAGCAGCCCCCGCCCAGATAATTCACCCCTCCACTTT. The full variable domain, with the rest looked up from reference TRBV5-1 and TRBJ1-6, is KAGVTQTPRYLIKTRGQQVTLSCSPISGHRSVSWYQQTPGQGLQFLFEYFSETQRNKGNFPGRFSGRQFSNSRSEMNVSTLELGDSALYLCASSPRPDNSPLHFGNGTRLTVT.

The rearrangement joins TRBV5-6 to TRBJ1-2; D gene ambiguous. The V gene's germline CDR1 is SGHDT and CDR2 YYEEEE. Trimming left V 0 bases short and J 3 bases short, with 12 bases between. The length of the CDR3 is 15 residues. CDR3 sequence: CASSLGLLADYGYTF. The DNA of the CDR3 is TGTGCCAGCAGCTTGGGTCTTTTGGCAGACTATGGCTACACCTTC.

The genes are TRBV7-8 and TRBJ2-7; possible D gene TRBD2, 7 bases. There are 14 residues in the CDR3. CDR1 SGHVS and CDR2 FQNEAQ come from the germline V gene. Trimming took 1 base from V and 5 from J, leaving 12 bases between them. CDR3 loop: CASSLVGGVNEQYF. The CDR3 DNA reads as TGTGCCAGCAGCTTAGTAGGGGGGGTCAACGAGCAGTACTTC.

The gene calls are TRBV19 and TRBJ1-3; no reliable D call. V dropped 5 bases and J dropped 2 bases, with 19 bases sitting between them. The CDR3 has 17 amino acids. The germline gives CDR1 LNHDA, CDR2 SQIVND (reference sequence). In nucleotides, the CDR3 is TGTGCCAGTAGTTCCCGACTCCTGACGGCACCTGGAAACACCATATATTTT. Its translation is CASSSRLLTAPGNTIYF.

This rearrangement joins TRBV7-9 to TRBJ1-3; perhaps TRBD1 as D (5 bases). V lost 5 bases, J lost 2 bases, and 16 bases lay in between. The germline V gene has CDR1 SEHNR and CDR2 FQNEAQ (reference sequence). This CDR3 has 16 amino acids. CDR3 sequence (DNA): TGTGCCAGCAGCACTCTCCTTGGGGGGGCTGGAAACACCATATATTTT. Protein sequence: CASSTLLGGAGNTIYF.

The V call is TRBV18, the J call TRBJ2-5, with D maybe TRBD1 (5 bases). The CDR3 contains 14 residues. The germline V gene has CDR1 KGHSH and CDR2 LQKENI. V was pared by 1 base and J by 2 bases, with 8 bases between. The CDR3 DNA reads as TGTGCCAGCTCACCACTACAGGAACAAGAGACCCAGTACTTC. Encoded protein: CASSPLQEQETQYF.

This clone was observed once. This rearrangement joins TRBV11-2 to TRBJ1-6; maybe TRBD1 (5 bases). Germline V gene data show CDR1 as SGHAT and CDR2 as FQNNGV. Trimming pared 4 bases from V and 13 bases from J, leaving 11 bases between. The CDR3 loop spans 12 amino acids. The CDR3 loop is CASSSGRAPLHF. For the CDR3, the DNA is TGTGCCAGCAGCTCGGGCAGGGCGCCCCTCCACTTT. Combining the CDR3 with reference TRBV11-2 and TRBJ1-6 gives the whole variable domain EAGVAQSPRYKIIEKRQSVAFWCNPISGHATLYWYQQILGQGPKLLIQFQNNGVVDDSQLPKDRFSAERLKGVDSTLKIQPAKLEDSAVYLCASSSGRAPLHFGNGTRLTVT.

The CDR3 region is CASSSRRGGDNEQFF. CDR3 coding DNA: TGTGCCAGTAGTTCTAGGCGGGGGGGAGACAATGAGCAGTTCTTC. The V and J genes are TRBV19 and TRBJ2-1; 9 bases are a match to TRBD2. The CDR3 runs 15 residues. The germline CDR1 and CDR2 sequences are LNHDA and SQIVND (reference sequence). After removal of 5 bases from V and 5 bases from J, the junction contained 7 bases not matched to a gene.

The J gene is TRBJ2-3, the V gene TRBV9; the D gene is possibly TRBD2 (5 bases). Between the trimmed V and J ends, which lost 4 bases and 6 bases, there was a span of 18 bases. The germline gives CDR1 SGDLS, CDR2 YYNGEE. This CDR3 comprises 15 residues. The CDR3 reads CASSTRGRDGDTQYF. DNA for the CDR3: TGTGCCAGCAGCACCCGGGGTCGCGACGGGGATACGCAGTATTTT.

The CDR3 is CATSRGGPQDTQYF. The CDR3 DNA follows: TGCGCCACTTCCCGCGGGGGCCCCCAAGATACGCAGTATTTT. This chain uses TRBV10-1 with TRBJ2-3, with a possible D match to TRBD2 (7 bases). Germline CDR1 is WNHNN and CDR2 is SYGVQD (reference sequence). The length of the CDR3 is 14 residues. Deletions cut 10 bases from V and 5 bases from J, with 19 bases between.